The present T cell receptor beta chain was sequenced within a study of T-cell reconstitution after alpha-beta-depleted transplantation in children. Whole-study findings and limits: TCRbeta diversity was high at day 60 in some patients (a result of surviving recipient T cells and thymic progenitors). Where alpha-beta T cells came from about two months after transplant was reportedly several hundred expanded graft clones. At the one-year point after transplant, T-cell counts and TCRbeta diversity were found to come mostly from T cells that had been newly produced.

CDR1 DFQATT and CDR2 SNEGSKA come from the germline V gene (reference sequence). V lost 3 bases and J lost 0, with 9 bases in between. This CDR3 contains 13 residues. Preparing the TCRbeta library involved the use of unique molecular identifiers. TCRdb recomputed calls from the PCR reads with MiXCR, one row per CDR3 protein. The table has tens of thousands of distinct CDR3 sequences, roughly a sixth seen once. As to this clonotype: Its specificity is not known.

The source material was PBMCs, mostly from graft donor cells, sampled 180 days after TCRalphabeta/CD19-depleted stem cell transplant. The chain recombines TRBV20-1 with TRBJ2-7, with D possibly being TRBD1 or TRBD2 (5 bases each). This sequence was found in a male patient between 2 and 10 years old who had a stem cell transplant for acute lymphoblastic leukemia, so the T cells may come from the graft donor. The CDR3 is CSASGASSYEQYF. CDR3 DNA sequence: TGCAGTGCTAGCGGGGCAAGCTCCTACGAGCAGTACTTC.